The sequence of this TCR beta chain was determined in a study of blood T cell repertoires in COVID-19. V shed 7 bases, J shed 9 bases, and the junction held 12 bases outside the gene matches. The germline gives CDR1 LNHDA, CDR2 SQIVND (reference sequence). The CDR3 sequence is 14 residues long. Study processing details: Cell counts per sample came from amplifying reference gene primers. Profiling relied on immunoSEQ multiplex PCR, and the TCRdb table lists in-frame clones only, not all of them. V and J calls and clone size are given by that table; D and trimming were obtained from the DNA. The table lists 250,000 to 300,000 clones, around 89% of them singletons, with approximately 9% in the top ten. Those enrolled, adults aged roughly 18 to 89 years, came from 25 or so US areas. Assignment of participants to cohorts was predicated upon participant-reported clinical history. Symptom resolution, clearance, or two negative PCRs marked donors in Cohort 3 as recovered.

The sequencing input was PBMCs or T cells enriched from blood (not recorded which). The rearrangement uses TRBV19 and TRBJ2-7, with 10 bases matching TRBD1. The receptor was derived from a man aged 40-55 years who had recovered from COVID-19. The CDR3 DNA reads TGTGCCAGTACTGCCGGAGGGACAGGGGATCGGCAGTACTTC. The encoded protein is CASTAGGTGDRQYF. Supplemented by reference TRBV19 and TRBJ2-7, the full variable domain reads DGGITQSPKYLFRKEGQNVTLSCEQNLNHDAMYWYRQDPGQGLRLIYYSQIVNDFQKGDIAEGYSVSREKKESFPLTVTSAQKNPTAFYLCASTAGGTGDRQYFGPGTRLTVT.